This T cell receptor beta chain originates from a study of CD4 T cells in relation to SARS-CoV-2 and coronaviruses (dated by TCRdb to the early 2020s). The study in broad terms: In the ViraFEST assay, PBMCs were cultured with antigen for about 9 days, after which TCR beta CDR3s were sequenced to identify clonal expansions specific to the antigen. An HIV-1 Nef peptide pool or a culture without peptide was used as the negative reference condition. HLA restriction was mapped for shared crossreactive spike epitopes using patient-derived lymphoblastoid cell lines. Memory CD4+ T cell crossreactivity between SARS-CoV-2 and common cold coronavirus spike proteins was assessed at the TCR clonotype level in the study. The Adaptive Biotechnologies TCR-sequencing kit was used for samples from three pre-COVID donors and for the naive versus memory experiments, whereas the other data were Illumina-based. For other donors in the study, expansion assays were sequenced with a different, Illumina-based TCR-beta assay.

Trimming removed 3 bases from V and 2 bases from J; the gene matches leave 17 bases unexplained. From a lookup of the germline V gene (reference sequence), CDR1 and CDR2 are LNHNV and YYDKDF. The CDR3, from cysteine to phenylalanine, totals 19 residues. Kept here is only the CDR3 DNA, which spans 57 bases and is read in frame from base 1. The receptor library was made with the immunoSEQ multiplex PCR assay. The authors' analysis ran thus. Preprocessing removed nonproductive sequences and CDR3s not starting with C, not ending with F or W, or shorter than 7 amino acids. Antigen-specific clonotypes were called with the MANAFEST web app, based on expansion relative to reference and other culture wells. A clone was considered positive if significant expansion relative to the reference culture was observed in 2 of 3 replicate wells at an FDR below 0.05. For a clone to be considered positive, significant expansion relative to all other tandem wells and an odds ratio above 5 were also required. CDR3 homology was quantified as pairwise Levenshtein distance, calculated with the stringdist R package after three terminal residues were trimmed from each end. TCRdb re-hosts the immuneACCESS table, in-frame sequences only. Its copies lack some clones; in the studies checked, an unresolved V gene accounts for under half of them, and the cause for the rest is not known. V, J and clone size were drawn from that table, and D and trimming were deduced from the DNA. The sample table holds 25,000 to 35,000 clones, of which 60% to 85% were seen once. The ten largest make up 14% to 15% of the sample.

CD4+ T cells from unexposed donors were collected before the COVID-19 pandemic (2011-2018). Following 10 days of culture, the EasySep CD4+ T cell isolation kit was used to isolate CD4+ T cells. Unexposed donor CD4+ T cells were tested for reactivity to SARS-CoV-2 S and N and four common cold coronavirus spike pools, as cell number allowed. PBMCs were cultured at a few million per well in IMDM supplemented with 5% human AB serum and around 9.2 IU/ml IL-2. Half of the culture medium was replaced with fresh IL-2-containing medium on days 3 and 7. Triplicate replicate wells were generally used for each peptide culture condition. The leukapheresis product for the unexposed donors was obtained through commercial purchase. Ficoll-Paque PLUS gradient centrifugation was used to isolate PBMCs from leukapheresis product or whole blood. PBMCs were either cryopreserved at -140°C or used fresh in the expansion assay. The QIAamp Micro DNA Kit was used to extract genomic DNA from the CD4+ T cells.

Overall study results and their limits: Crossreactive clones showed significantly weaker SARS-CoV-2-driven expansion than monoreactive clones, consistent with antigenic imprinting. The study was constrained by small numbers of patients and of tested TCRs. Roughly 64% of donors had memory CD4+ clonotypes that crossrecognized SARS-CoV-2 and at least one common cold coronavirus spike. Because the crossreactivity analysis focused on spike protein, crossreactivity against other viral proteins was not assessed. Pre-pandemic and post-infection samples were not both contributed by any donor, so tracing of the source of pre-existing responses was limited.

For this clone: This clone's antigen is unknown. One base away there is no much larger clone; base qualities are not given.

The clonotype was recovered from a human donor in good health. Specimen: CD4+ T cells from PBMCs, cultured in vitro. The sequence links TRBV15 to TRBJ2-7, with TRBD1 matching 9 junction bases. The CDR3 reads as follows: CATSRTGTGINLFTYEQYF. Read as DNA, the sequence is TGTGCCACCAGCAGGACCGGGACAGGGATCAACCTTTTTACCTACGAGCAGTACTTC. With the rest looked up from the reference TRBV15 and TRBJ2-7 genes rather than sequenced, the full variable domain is DAMVIQNPRYQVTQFGKPVTLSCSQTLNHNVMYWYQQKSSQAPKLLFHYYDKDFNNEADTPDNFQSRRPNTSFCFLDIRSPGLGDTAMYLCATSRTGTGINLFTYEQYFGPGTRLTVT.